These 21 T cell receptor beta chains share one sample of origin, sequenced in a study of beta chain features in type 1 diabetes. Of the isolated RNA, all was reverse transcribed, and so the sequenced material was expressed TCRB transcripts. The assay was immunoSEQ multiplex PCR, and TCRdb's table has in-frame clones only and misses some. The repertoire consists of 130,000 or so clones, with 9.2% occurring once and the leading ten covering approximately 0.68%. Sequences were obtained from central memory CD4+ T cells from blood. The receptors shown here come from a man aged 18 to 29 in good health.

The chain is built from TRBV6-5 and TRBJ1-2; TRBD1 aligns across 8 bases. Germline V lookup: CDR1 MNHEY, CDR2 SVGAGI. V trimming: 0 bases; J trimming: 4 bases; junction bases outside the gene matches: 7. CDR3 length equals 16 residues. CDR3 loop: CASSYSSWQGAYGYTF. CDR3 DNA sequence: TGTGCCAGCAGTTACTCGAGTTGGCAGGGGGCCTATGGCTACACCTTC.

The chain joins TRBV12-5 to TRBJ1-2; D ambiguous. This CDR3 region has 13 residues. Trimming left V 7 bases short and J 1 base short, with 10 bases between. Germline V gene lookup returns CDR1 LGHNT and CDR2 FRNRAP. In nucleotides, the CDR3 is TGTGCTAGTGCCCCTGAGGATAACTATGGCTACACCTTC. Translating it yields CASAPEDNYGYTF.

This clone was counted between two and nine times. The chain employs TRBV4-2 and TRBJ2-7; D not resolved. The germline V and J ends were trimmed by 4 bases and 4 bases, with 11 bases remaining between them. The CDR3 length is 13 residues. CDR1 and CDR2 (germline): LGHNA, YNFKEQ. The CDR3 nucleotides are TGTGCCAGCAGCCCAATGGCCCCTTACGAGCAGTACTTC. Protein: CASSPMAPYEQYF.

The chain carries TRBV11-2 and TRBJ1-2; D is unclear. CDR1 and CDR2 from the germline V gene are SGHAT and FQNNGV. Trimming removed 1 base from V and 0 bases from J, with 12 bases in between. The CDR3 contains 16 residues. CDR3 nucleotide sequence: TGTGCCAGCAGCTTAGCCTACAGACCCTCTAACTATGGCTACACCTTC. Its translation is CASSLAYRPSNYGYTF.

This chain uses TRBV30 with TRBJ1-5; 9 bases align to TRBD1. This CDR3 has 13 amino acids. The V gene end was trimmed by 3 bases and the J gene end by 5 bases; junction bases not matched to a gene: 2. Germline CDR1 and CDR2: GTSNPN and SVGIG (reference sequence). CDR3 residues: CAWRGQGDQPQHF. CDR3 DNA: TGTGCCTGGAGGGGACAGGGAGATCAGCCCCAGCATTTT.

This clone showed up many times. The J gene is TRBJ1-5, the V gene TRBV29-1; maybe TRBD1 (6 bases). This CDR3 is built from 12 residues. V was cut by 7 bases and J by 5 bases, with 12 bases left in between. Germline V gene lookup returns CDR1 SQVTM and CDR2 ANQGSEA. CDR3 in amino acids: CSARDIDQPQHF. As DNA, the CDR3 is TGCAGCGCCCGGGACATAGATCAGCCCCAGCATTTT.

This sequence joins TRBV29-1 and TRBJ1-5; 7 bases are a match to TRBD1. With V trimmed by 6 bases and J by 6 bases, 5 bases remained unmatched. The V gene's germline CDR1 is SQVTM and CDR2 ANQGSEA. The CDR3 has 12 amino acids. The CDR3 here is CSVRDSGQPQHF. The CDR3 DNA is TGCAGCGTGCGGGACAGCGGTCAGCCCCAGCATTTT. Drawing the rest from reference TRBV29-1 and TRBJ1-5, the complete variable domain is SAVISQKPSRDICQRGTSLTIQCQVDSQVTMMFWYRQQPGQSLTLIATANQGSEATYESGFVIDKFPISRPNLTFSTLTVSNMSPEDSSIYLCSVRDSGQPQHFGDGTRLSIL.

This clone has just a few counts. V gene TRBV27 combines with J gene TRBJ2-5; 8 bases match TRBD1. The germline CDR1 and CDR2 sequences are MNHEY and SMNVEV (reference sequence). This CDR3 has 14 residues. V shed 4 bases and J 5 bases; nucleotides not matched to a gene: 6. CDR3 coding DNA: TGTGCCAGCAGTTGGCAGGGGGCGAAGGAGACCCAGTACTTC. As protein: CASSWQGAKETQYF.

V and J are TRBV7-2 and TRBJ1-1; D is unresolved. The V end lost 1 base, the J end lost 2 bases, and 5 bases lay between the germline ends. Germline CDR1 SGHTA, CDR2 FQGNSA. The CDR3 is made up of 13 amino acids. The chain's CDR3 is CASSLVINTEAFF. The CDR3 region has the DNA TGTGCCAGCAGCTTAGTTATCAACACTGAAGCTTTCTTT.

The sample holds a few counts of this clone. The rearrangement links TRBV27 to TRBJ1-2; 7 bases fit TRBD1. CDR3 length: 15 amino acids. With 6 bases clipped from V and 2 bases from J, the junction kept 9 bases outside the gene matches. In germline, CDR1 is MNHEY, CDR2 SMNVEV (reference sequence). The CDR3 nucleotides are TGTGCCAGCAGCCTCAAGTGGGGACAGAACTATGGCTACACCTTC. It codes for CASSLKWGQNYGYTF.

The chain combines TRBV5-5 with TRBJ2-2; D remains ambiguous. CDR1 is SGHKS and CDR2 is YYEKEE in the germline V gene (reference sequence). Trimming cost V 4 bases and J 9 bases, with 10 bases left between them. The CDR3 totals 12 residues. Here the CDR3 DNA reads TGTGCCAGCAGCCGGTACGACAGGGAGCTGTTTTTT. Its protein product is CASSRYDRELFF.

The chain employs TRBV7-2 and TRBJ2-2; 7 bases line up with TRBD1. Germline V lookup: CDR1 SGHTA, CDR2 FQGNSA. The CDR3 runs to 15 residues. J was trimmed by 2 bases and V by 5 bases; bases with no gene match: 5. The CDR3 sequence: CASSLDRPNTGELFF. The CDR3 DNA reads TGTGCCAGCAGCCTGGACAGGCCCAACACCGGGGAGCTGTTTTTT.

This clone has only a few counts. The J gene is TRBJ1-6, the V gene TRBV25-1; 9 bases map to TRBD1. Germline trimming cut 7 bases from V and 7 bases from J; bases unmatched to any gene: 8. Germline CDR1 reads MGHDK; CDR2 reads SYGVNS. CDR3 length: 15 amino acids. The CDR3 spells CASNHRDRENSPLHF. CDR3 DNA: TGTGCCAGCAACCACCGGGACAGGGAGAATTCACCCCTCCACTTT.

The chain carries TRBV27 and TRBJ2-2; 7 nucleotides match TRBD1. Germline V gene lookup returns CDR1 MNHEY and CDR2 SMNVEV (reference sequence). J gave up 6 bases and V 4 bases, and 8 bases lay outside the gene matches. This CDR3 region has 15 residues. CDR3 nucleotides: TGTGCCAGCAGTTCGAGGGCCACAGGGGCCGGGGAGCTGTTTTTT. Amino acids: CASSSRATGAGELFF.

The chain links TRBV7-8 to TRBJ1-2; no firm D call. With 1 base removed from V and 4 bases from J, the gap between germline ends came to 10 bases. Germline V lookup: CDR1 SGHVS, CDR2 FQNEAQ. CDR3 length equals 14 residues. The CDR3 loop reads CASSLGDKAYGYTF. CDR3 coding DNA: TGTGCCAGCAGCTTAGGAGACAAGGCCTATGGCTACACCTTC. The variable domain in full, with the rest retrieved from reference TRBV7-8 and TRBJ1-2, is GAGVSQSPRYKVAKRGQDVALRCDPISGHVSLFWYQQALGQGPEFLTYFQNEAQLDKSGLPSDRFFAERPEGSVSTLKIQRTQQEDSAVYLCASSLGDKAYGYTFGSGTRLTVV.

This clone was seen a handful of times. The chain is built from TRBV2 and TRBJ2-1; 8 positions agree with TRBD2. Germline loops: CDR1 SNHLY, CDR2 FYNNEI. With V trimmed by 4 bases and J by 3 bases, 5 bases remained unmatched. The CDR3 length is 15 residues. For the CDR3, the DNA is TGTGCCAGCAGTGTTCCCAGCGGGGGCTACAATGAGCAGTTCTTC. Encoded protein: CASSVPSGGYNEQFF.

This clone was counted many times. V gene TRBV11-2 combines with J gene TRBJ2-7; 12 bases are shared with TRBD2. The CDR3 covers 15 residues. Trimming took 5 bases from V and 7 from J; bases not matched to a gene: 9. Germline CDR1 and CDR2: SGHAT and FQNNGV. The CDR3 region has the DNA TGTGCCAGCAGCCCCCCGGCAGGACTAGCGGGGGAGCAGTACTTC. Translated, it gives CASSPPAGLAGEQYF.

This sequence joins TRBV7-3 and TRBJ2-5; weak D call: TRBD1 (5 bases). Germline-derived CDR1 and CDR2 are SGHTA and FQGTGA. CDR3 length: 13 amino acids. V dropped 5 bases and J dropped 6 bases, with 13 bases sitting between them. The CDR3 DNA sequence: TGTGCCAGCAGCCCAAGGGGTTCGCAGACCCAGTACTTC. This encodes CASSPRGSQTQYF.

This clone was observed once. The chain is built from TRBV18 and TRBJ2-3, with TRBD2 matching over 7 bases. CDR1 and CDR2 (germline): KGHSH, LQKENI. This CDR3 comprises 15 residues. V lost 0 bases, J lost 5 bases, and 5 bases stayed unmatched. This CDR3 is CASSPPQRGVDTQYF. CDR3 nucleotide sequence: TGTGCCAGCTCACCACCCCAGCGGGGCGTAGATACGCAGTATTTT.

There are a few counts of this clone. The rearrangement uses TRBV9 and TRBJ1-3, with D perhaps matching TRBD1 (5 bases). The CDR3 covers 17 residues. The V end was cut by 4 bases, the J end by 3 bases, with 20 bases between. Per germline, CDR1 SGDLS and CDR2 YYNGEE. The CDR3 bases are TGTGCCAGCAGCCTCGACCCGGGGGGGTTCTATGGAAACACCATATATTTT. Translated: CASSLDPGGFYGNTIYF.

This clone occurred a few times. The CDR3 region is CASSSGRDTQYF. The CDR3 nucleotides are TGTGCCAGCAGCTCCGGGAGAGATACGCAGTATTTT. The chain carries TRBV6-5 and TRBJ2-3; D is perhaps TRBD2 (6 bases). Germline lookup yields CDR1 MNHEY and CDR2 SVGAGI. Trimming removed 6 bases at V and 5 bases at J, with 9 bases between. The CDR3 sequence is 12 residues long.